This entry describes one TCR beta chain. As yet, its antigen is unknown. The record originates from a study of cytomegalovirus exposure and HLA in healthy donors. For the study at large: A later analysis reported the 90 to 150 validation repertoires used the same platform as the roughly 700 first-cohort repertoires. Study-wide results and limits: Diagnosis of cytomegalovirus status made by the classifier reportedly showed high specificity and sensitivity.

TCRdb keeps only in-frame clones here, not all; method: immunoSEQ multiplex PCR. The top ten hold roughly 2% of the sample, which has over 200,000 clones, roughly 91% seen once. CDR1 and CDR2 from the germline V gene are MNHEY and SMNVEV (reference sequence). This CDR3 is 14 amino acids long. With V trimmed by 5 bases and J by 4 bases, 8 bases remained unmatched. This TCR was sampled from a young woman in good health and CMV-seropositive. The genes are TRBV27 and TRBJ2-7, with 7 bases lining up with TRBD1. Sequencing used PBMCs. The CDR3 here is CASSPGTDLYEQYF. CDR3 sequence (DNA): TGTGCCAGCAGTCCCGGGACAGACCTTTACGAGCAGTACTTC.